This T cell receptor beta chain was found in a study of CD8 T cells in ankylosing spondylitis. Overall study results and limits: Several highly homologous variants made up a TCR beta motif, and this motif appeared characteristic of ankylosing spondylitis blood.

For this clonotype: Its target is unknown.

Germline assignment: CDR1 DFQATT and CDR2 SNEGSKA (reference sequence). CDR3 length equals 16 residues. Trimming removed 0 bases from V and 0 bases from J; junction bases left unmatched: 5. MiXCR, run by TCRdb on the 5' RACE reads, gives a single entry per CDR3 protein. The sample has some 840,000 distinct CDR3 sequences, 10% to 15% seen once. The chain carries TRBV20-1 and TRBJ2-1, with 7 positions matching TRBD1. What was sequenced was blood, either unsorted or a sorted T cell fraction (not recorded which). The source is a male donor with ankylosing spondylitis. CDR3 sequence: CSARDQRTGSYNEQFF. The CDR3 DNA reads as TGCAGTGCTAGAGATCAAAGGACAGGCTCCTACAATGAGCAGTTCTTC.